This TCR beta chain appears in the sequencing data of a study of shared clonotypes between healthy human individuals. Study results and caveats: When naive CD4 clonotypes were compared across a handful of donors, approximately 4.9% were shared. Few donors restricted represented genetic and exposure-history diversity.

Original processing notes: Filtering was not the same, since immunoSEQ gave junction-only sequences without quality scores. Generated by immunoSEQ multiplex PCR, the TCRdb table keeps only in-frame clones and is missing some. V, J and clone size are those of that table, while D and trimming were read from the DNA. The table has millions of clones, 95% seen once; the top ten hold 0.1% to 0.15%. With respect to this clone: Its target is unknown.

The V and J ends lost 6 bases and 4 bases, in that order; junction bases with no gene match: 8. There are 15 residues in the CDR3. Germline values: CDR1 SGHRS, CDR2 YFSETQ. Input material: naive CD4+ T cells sorted from blood. Subset noted: CD45RA+ positively selected. V usage is TRBV5-1 and J usage is TRBJ2-2; 8 positions match TRBD1. The TCR comes from a man between 18 and 29 years old in good health. The CDR3 DNA reads as TGCGCCAGCAAATCTCAGGGGGCGCTCACCGGGGAGCTGTTTTTT. This gives the protein CASKSQGALTGELFF.